This T cell receptor (beta chain) was retrieved from a study of beta chain features in type 1 diabetes (dated 2018 in TCRdb). About the full investigation: Mean age, gender distribution, total cell number and subset yield were not different between patients and healthy donors. A total of 100 million to 110 million sorted cells were examined across all samples, and a strong correlation was observed between cell number per subset and RNA yield. Whereas all 30 or so donors provided naive and central memory subsets, regulatory and stem cell-like memory subsets were isolated from just 8 patients and about eight healthy donors. The study compared TCRB repertoires of sorted circulating CD4+ T cell subsets between recently diagnosed type 1 diabetes patients and matched healthy donors. Summary of the overall study and its limitations: Sequencing cDNA rather than genomic DNA could over-represent highly expressing activated cells, although activation and CD3 levels did not differ between groups. At VDJ recombination sites, type 1 diabetes patients had fewer insertions and more deleted nucleotides, which implies abnormalities in thymic rearrangement. Because small numbers of individuals were included in the HLA sub-analyses, any influence of HLA type on TCRB rearrangement was left unresolved. A moderate but significant shortening of TCRB CDR3 length was observed in type 1 diabetes patients in all four CD4+ subsets. Naive, central memory and regulatory TCRB repertoires appeared more similar among patients than among healthy donors. Shorter templates might have been favored by PCR, but patient and control samples were amplified and corrected together, so both groups would have been affected equally by any skew.

This clone showed up just a few times. Its antigen is still unknown. The record has no base qualities; no much larger clone is one base away. The CDR3 sequence holds 14 residues, the cysteine and phenylalanine included. Of all the DNA, just the CDR3 is kept, 42 bases in frame from base 1. The germline V gene encodes CDR1 SNHLY and CDR2 FYNNEI. Clipping removes 9 bases from V and 12 bases from J, with 13 as the unmatched junction base count. The High Capacity cDNA Reverse Transcription Kit was used to reverse transcribe all of the isolated RNA, meaning that expressed TCRB transcripts were what got sequenced. Deep immunoSEQ sequencing was performed on naive, central memory and regulatory T cell samples, with an average of roughly 3.3 million total reads per sample. After sorted cells were lysed in RLT buffer, RNA was extracted with DNase-treated RNeasy Micro or Mini kits, with the choice depending on cell number. To prevent cross-contamination, each cell subset was processed individually, whereas patient and healthy donor samples were processed jointly. The immunoSEQ multiplex PCR was used to amplify TCRB sequences from cDNA, generating 87-bp fragments that spanned the CDR3 region. Sequencing of the amplicons was done on the Illumina HiSeq platform. As for the authors' bioinformatics: PCR bias was computationally corrected using synthetic template baselines, reads within Hamming distance 2 were collapsed, and singletons that could not be merged were discarded. By aligning reads against IMGT, V, D and J genes, CDR3 length, and insertions or deletions at six rearrangement sites were assigned. Within each subset, clonotype counts were normalized to sorted cell number, and only after that were true diversity and Gini coefficients computed with the tcR R package. Repertoire sharing was quantified using the overlap coefficient calculated on TCRB nucleotide sequences. Out-of-frame TCRB sequences from naive cells were analyzed to stand in for the pre-selection repertoire. TCRdb limited this immuneACCESS table to in-frame rearrangements with V and J called. A share of clones is missing; checked studies link under half to unresolved V genes, and the rest is unexplained. Clonal size and the V and J genes are those of that table, whereas D and trimming came from the DNA. This sample has more than 250,000 clones in its table, and 15% of those were observed once. Roughly 0.015% of the sample is held by the ten biggest clonotypes.

Each donor gave one peripheral blood draw, averaging approximately 0.11 L, which was collected into heparinised tubes. A BD FACSAria II was used to sort naive, central memory, regulatory and stem cell-like memory CD4+ T cells with a panel that included CD45RO, CCR7, CD25, CD127, CD95 and CD27. Purity was above 95% for every sorted population. PBMCs were isolated right away by Lymphoprep density gradient centrifugation and were stained directly, without culture. To minimize batch effects, samples were stained and sorted in pairs, one healthy donor with one patient per experiment. The chain was built from TRBV2 and TRBJ1-6, with TRBD1 matching 8 junction bases. This receptor was taken from a man aged 18 to 29 with type 1 diabetes. Sequences were obtained from naive CD4+ T cells from blood. The cell subset or site label of this sample denotes: true naive CD4+ T cells. The DNA reads TGTGCCAGGTCCGGGACAGGTGCCACCGGACCCCTCCACTTT. This yields the protein CARSGTGATGPLHF.